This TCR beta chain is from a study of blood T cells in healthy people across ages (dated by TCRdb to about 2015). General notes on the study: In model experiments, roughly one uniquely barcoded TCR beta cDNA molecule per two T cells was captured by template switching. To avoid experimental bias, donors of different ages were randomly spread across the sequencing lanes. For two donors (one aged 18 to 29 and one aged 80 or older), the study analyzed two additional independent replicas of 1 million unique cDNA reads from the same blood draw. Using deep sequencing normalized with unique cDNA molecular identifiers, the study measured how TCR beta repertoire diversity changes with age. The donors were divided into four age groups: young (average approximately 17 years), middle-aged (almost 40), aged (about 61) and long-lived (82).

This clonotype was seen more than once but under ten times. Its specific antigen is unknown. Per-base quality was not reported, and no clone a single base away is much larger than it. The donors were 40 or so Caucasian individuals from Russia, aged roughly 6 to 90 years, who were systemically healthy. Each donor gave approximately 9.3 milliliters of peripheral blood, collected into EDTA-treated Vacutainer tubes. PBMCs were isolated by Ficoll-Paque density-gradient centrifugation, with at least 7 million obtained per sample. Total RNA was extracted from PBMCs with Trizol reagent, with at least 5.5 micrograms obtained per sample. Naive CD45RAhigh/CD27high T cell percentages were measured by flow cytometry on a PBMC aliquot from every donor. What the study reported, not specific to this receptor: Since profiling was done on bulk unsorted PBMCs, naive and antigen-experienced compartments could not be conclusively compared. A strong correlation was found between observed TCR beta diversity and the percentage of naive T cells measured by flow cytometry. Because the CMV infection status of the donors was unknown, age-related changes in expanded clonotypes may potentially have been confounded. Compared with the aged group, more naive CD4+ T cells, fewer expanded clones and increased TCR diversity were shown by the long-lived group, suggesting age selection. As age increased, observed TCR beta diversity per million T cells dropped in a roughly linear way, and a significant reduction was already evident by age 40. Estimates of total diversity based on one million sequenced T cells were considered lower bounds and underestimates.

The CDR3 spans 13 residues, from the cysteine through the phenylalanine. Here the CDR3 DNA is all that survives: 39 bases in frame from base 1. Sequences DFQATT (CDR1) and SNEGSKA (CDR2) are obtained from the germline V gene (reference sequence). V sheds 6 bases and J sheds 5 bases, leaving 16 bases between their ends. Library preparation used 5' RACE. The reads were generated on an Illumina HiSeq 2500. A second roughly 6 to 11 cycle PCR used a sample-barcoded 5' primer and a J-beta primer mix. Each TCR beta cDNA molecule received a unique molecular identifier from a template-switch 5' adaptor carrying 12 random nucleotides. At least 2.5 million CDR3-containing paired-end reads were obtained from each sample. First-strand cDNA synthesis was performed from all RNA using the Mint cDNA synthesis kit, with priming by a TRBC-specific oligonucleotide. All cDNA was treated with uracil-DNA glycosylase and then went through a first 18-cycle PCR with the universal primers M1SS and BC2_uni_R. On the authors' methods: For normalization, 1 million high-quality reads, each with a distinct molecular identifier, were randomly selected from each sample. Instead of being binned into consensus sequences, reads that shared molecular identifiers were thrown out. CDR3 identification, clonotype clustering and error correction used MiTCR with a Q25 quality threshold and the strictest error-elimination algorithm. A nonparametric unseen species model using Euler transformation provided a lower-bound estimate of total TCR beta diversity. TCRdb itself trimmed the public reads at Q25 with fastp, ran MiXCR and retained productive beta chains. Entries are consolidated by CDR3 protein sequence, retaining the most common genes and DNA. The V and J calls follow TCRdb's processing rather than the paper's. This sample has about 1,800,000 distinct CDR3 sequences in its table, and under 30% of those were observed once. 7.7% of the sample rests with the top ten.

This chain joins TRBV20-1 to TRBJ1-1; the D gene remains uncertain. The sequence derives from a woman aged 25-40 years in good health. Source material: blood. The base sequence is TGCAGTGCACATGGCTACGGCCCGACTGAAGCTTTCTTT. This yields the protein CSAHGYGPTEAFF.